This T cell receptor (beta chain) was retrieved from a study of T cells after yellow fever vaccination. TCRdb called the 5' RACE reads again in MiXCR, with one record for every CDR3 protein. The sample has fewer than 500,000 distinct CDR3 sequences, roughly 20% seen once. Note on this clonotype: Its antigen remains unknown.

The study, taken as a whole, reports: The booster response re-showed most primary clones: over 95% CD4, roughly 91% CD8.

The origin of this receptor is a man aged 18 to 29 who received the YFV17D yellow fever vaccine. This specimen was PBMCs, taken before the yellow fever booster vaccination.

CDR3 DNA sequence: TGCAGCGTTGAAGGTCGTCACACAGATACGCAGTATTTT. It yields the protein CSVEGRHTDTQYF. The chain uses TRBV29-1 and TRBJ2-3; D call uncertain. CDR1 and CDR2 (germline): SQVTM, ANQGSEA. Between the trimmed V and J ends, which lost 1 base and 2 bases, there was a span of 7 bases. The length of the CDR3 is 13 residues.